This TCR beta chain was sequenced for a study of T cells in Graves' hyperthyroidism and ophthalmopathy. These patients, aged 18 to 65, had recently diagnosed hyperthyroidism lasting under 2 months. Pregnant or lactating patients were excluded, as were those with uncontrolled infection or other autoimmune disease. Findings of the study overall: Most clonotypes expanded in the thyroid (above 0.001) were also present in blood.

V was shortened by 4 bases and J by 2 bases, with 11 bases between the two germline ends. The CDR3 loop spans 14 amino acids. The germline V gene has CDR1 LGHNT and CDR2 FRNRAP. This clonotype was picked up many times. Its cognate antigen is unknown. Amplified regions were TCR beta CDR3 sequences from RNA transcripts. The HTBI primer set served for first-round RT-PCR of the TCR CDR3. MiXCR, applied by TCRdb to the multiplex PCR reads, yields one record per CDR3 protein. The sample records some 600,000 distinct CDR3 sequences, roughly 13% being singletons. Sequenced sample: blood. The rearrangement joins TRBV12-5 to TRBJ2-5; D perhaps matches TRBD1 (5 bases). The clonotype originates from a woman aged 30 to 39 with Graves' hyperthyroidism that later progressed to Graves' ophthalmopathy. The CDR3 coding sequence is TGTGCTAGTGGTTCGCGACAGTTTCAAGAGACCCAGTACTTC. It encodes CASGSRQFQETQYF.